This T cell receptor beta chain was retrieved from a study of cytomegalovirus exposure and HLA in healthy donors. Background on the study: Genotyping of roughly 400 donors showed that about 83% belonged to the Caucasian-associated ancestry cluster. Study-level results: Differences between HLA loci emerged in a later analysis of TCR association rates, with DRB1 most and HLA-C fewest. The authors excluded some V segments, including TRBV6-2 and TRBV6-3, as indistinguishable. A likely sequencing artifact accounted for one observed cluster of highly shared sequence variants.

This CDR3 spans 16 amino acids. From germline, CDR1 is SGHTS and CDR2 YDEGEE. V lost 1 base to trimming and J lost 6 bases, with 17 bases between them. In regard to this clone: Its matching antigen is unknown.

With 60 Vbeta and 13 Jbeta primers, the PCR was carried out. TCRdb's table, derived via immunoSEQ multiplex PCR, lists solely in-frame clones and lacks some. Counted here are about 200,000 clones, about 75% occurring once; the ten biggest clones make up 1.5% to 2%. The TCR comes from a man aged 18-30 years in good health and CMV-seronegative. This chain uses TRBV5-8 with TRBJ1-5; possible D gene TRBD1, 6 bases. Sequencing was performed on PBMCs. The CDR3 DNA follows: TGTGCCAGCAGCTTGATTCGGTCGGACAGAGTTCAGCCCCAGCATTTT. Translating it yields CASSLIRSDRVQPQHF.